Listed below are T cell receptor beta chains from one sample, sequenced in a study of blood T cell repertoires in COVID-19. Clones were read by immunoSEQ multiplex PCR, and TCRdb kept only the in-frame ones, dropping some. The top ten clones hold around 1% of a sample with more than 300,000 clones, 85% to 90% of them seen once. Source material: peripheral blood. These receptors came from a woman aged 40-49 years with COVID-19, enrolled during active disease. CDR3s include the opening cysteine and the closing phenylalanine or tryptophan. The D gene is left open where the match is weak. Only part of the rows carry a size: once, few, many, or a class if the clone is expanded.

D	V	J	size	DNA	CDR3
TRBD1	TRBV19	TRBJ2-7	-	TGTGCCAGTAGTATCCGGGACAGGGGCCACGAGCAGTACTTC	CASSIRDRGHEQYF
TRBD1	TRBV19	TRBJ1-2	-	TGTGCCAGTAGTATCTCAGGGGGCTATGGCTACACCTTC	CASSISGGYGYTF
-	TRBV7-2	TRBJ1-5	-	TGTGCCAGCAGCCAGGTATTACAGCCGAATCAGCCCCAGCATTTT	CASSQVLQPNQPQHF
TRBD1	TRBV10-3	TRBJ1-1	-	TGTGCCATCAGTGTGGACAGGGTGAACACTGAAGCTTTCTTT	CAISVDRVNTEAFF
TRBD1	TRBV4-3	TRBJ1-1	-	TGCGCCAGCAGCCAAGATCGGAACAGGGGAACTGAAGCTTTCTTT	CASSQDRNRGTEAFF
TRBD2	TRBV24-1	TRBJ2-1	-	TGTGCCACCAGTGTTGGGCCGGGGGGCAATGAGCAGTTCTTC	CATSVGPGGNEQFF
TRBD1	TRBV5-1	TRBJ1-2	-	TGCGCCAGCCGACAGGGACAGGGTTCGGATGGCTACACCTTC	CASRQGQGSDGYTF
TRBD1	TRBV5-4	TRBJ1-2	once	TGTGCCAGCAGCTTGGTTTCGAGACAGGGAGGCTATGGCTACACCTTC	CASSLVSRQGGYGYTF
-	TRBV5-8	TRBJ2-3	-	TGTGCCAGCAGCTCGGGACTGTACGACACAGATACGCAGTATTTT	CASSSGLYDTDTQYF
TRBD2	TRBV5-1	TRBJ2-1	-	TGCGCCAGCAGCTTAAGCGGGGGGGCCCAGTATGAGCAGTTCTTC	CASSLSGGAQYEQFF
TRBD2	TRBV9	TRBJ2-2	-	TGTGCCAGCAGCCCCCCCAGGGAGGGCGGGGAGCTGTTTTTT	CASSPPREGGELFF
-	TRBV29-1	TRBJ1-2	-	TGCAGCGTTGAAGAGTACAGTCGAGGGGGCTACACCTTC	CSVEEYSRGGYTF
-	TRBV30	TRBJ1-6	-	TGTGCCTGGAGTGGGAGTTCAGATTCACCCCTCCACTTT	CAWSGSSDSPLHF
-	TRBV4-1	TRBJ1-1	-	TGCGCCAGCAGCCAAGATGTTGGCAGGGTAAGAGAAGCTTTCTTT	CASSQDVGRVREAFF
-	TRBV19	TRBJ1-5	-	TGTGCCAGTAGGATAAGAGGGGTGGGTTCACAGGGCGATAATCAGCCCCAGCATTTT	CASRIRGVGSQGDNQPQHF
TRBD1	TRBV6-5	TRBJ1-2	once	TGTGCCAGCCAAACCGGGACAGCCTATGGCTACACCTTC	CASQTGTAYGYTF
-	TRBV3-1/TRBV3-2	TRBJ1-1	-	TGTGCCAGCAGGGGGCGCACTGAAGCTTTCTTT	CASRGRTEAFF
-	TRBV7-6	TRBJ2-7	-	TGTGCCAGCAGCTTGCCCCCAGGGTACGAGCAGTACTTC	CASSLPPGYEQYF
TRBD1	TRBV15	TRBJ2-5	-	TGTGCCACCAGCAGAGGAACACAGGGGAAAGAGACCCAGTACTTC	CATSRGTQGKETQYF
-	TRBV7-9	TRBJ1-2	-	TGTGCCAGCAGCTTAGGGGAAGGACTTGGCTACACCTTC	CASSLGEGLGYTF
-	TRBV6-5	TRBJ1-2	-	TGTGCCAGCAGTTACTCTACAGCTTCCTATGGCTACACCTTC	CASSYSTASYGYTF
-	TRBV9	TRBJ2-4	-	TGTGCCAGCAGCGTAGTGCCGGGACTCACGAACATTCAGTACTTC	CASSVVPGLTNIQYF
-	TRBV5-1	TRBJ1-1	-	TGCGCCAGCAGCGGGACTACTGACGGCTTGGCTTTCTTT	CASSGTTDGLAFF
-	TRBV12-5	TRBJ2-5	-	TGTGCTAGTGTCCAGACTAACCAAGAGACCCAGTACTTC	CASVQTNQETQYF
TRBD1	TRBV28	TRBJ1-4	once	TGTGCCAGCAGTTCAGGAGGGGGCGGCTCTGAAAAACTGTTTTTT	CASSSGGGGSEKLFF
-	TRBV25-1	TRBJ1-1	-	TGTGCCAGCAGTCCCCGGAGGCTGAACACTGAAGCTTTCTTT	CASSPRRLNTEAFF
TRBD1	TRBV29-1	TRBJ2-1	-	TGCAGCGGACTATCGGGACAGGGCGATGAGCAGTTCTTC	CSGLSGQGDEQFF